This T cell receptor (beta chain) was retrieved from a study of CD8 T cells in ankylosing spondylitis listed by TCRdb under 2017. Background on the whole study: To find TCR variants linked to disease, the study profiled T cell receptor beta repertoires in ankylosing spondylitis patients and healthy donors. The whole study cohort included under 140 healthy donors and about two dozen ankylosing spondylitis patients. Peripheral blood samples were taken, and synovial fluid was additionally collected from ankylosing spondylitis patients.

A distance of 11 bases separates the germline ends of V and J, which lose 5 bases and 3 bases respectively. From the cysteine through the phenylalanine, the CDR3 covers 12 amino acids. The kept DNA is CDR3 alone, 36 bases in frame from the first base. Based on the germline V gene, the CDR1 and CDR2 sequences are SQVTM and ANQGSEA. In the case of this clonotype: Its recognized antigen is unknown. No quality values exist for individual bases; no much larger clone is one base distant.

The study at large found these results: In peripheral blood, the disease-linked clones were found at relatively low frequencies and had a CD8+ phenotype. A TCR beta motif of about eight highly homologous amino acid variants appeared characteristic of blood from ankylosing spondylitis patients. Some motif variants were previously reported in synovial fluid and blood of reactive arthritis patients, suggesting common disease-initiation mechanisms. The disease-linked clones were reported to be significantly enriched in matched synovial fluid samples from ankylosing spondylitis patients.

For sequencing, an Illumina HiSeq 2500 was employed. TCR beta libraries were prepared by quantitative 5'-RACE with molecular barcodes. Under the source paper's analysis protocol: A new computational method, built on a probabilistic model of VDJ rearrangement, was used to identify disease-linked TCR variants. The public reads were quality trimmed at Q25 with fastp and then assembled into clones with MiXCR by TCRdb, keeping productive beta chains. Each entry merges the rows of one CDR3 protein and shows their most common DNA and genes. TCRdb's processing, not the authors' own work, is the source of the V and J calls. This sample lists some 180,000 distinct CDR3 sequences; about 20% were detected once. Roughly 4.5% of the sample belongs to the ten largest clones.

This sequence originates from a male donor aged 10-35 years with ankylosing spondylitis or in good health (not recorded which). Donor details come from another sample of the same person, matched by shared clones. The chain couples TRBV29-1 to TRBJ2-7, with a weak D call of TRBD1 (5 bases match). The sample comprised blood, either unsorted or a sorted T cell fraction (not recorded which). The CDR3 region: CSVLGRDYEQYF. The nucleotide sequence reads TGCAGCGTTTTGGGCAGGGACTACGAGCAGTACTTC.